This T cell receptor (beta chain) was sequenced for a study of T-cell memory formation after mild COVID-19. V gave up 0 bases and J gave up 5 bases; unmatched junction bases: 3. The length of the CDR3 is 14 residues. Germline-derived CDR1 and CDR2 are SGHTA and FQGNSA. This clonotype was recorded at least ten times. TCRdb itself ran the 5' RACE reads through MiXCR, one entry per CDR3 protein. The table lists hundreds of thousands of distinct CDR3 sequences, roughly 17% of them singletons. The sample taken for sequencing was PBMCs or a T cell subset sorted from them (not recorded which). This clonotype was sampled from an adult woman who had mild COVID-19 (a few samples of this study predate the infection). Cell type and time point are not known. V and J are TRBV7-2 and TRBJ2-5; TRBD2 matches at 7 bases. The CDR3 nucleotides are TGTGCCAGCAGCTTAGCCGGGACTACTGAGACCCAGTACTTC. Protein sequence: CASSLAGTTETQYF. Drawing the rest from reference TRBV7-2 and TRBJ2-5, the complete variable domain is GAGVSQSPSNKVTEKGKDVELRCDPISGHTALYWYRQSLGQGLEFLIYFQGNSAPDKSGLPSDRFSAERTGGSVSTLTIQRTQQEDSAVYLCASSLAGTTETQYFGPGTRLLVL.